This TCR beta chain was observed in a study of T cell responses to AZD1222 COVID-19 vaccine. The repertoire was sequenced with immunoSEQ multiplex PCR; TCRdb's copy has only in-frame clones and lacks some. Of around 130,000 clones listed, 80% to 90% are singletons. On this clone: Its antigen is unidentified.

Study results and limitations: Only a handful of AZD1222 recipients, more than five in all, had baseline seropositivity. Without day 14 samples, only post-peak T cell repertoires were studied. Clonal diversity was possibly underestimated; the donors were predominantly white British and more often female. Of spike-specific TCRs, nearly half reportedly target regions left unmutated in variants.

This TCR derives from an adult in good health. Specimen: peripheral blood, collected on day 0 of AZD1222 vaccination.

The CDR3 protein is CASSLGPTSGNSPLHF. In nucleotides, the CDR3 is TGTGCCAGCAGCTTGGGTCCGACGAGCGGTAATTCACCCCTCCACTTT. V gene TRBV5-5 combines with J gene TRBJ1-6; D gene uncertain. This CDR3 region has 16 residues. Trimming removed 0 bases from V and 6 bases from J, with 13 bases in between. Germline-derived CDR1 and CDR2 are SGHKS and YYEKEE (reference sequence).